Given below is one T cell receptor (beta chain) in context. Its antigen remains unidentified. No base qualities exist here, and no much larger clone lies one base off it. The roughly 39 donors, aged 6 to 90 years, were systemically healthy Caucasian individuals from Russia. Each donor gave approximately 9.4 milliliters of peripheral blood, drawn into EDTA-treated Vacutainer tubes. Ficoll-Paque density-gradient centrifugation was used to isolate PBMCs, with at least 7 million per sample. Total RNA was extracted from PBMCs with Trizol reagent, with at least 5.5 micrograms obtained per sample. For every donor, an aliquot of PBMCs went through flow cytometry to measure the percentages of naive CD45RAhigh/CD27high T cells. The sample is drawn from a study of blood T cells in healthy people across ages (dated by TCRdb to between 2015 and 2016). In terms of the full investigation: In model experiments, template switching captured about one uniquely barcoded TCR beta cDNA molecule for every two T cells. Using deep sequencing normalized with unique cDNA molecular identifiers, the study measured how TCR beta repertoire diversity changes with age. Donors of different ages were randomly distributed across sequencing lanes to avoid experimental bias. Two additional independent replicas of 1 million unique cDNA reads from the same blood draw were analyzed for two donors (one aged 18 to 30 and one aged 80 or older). The donors were divided into four age groups: young (average around 16 years), middle-aged (approximately 39), aged (approximately 64) and long-lived (nearly 85).

V sheds 2 bases and J sheds 0 bases, leaving 11 bases between their ends. Based on the germline V gene, the CDR1 and CDR2 sequences are MNHEY and SVGEGT. The cysteine opens and the phenylalanine closes a CDR3 of 16 amino acids. Solely the CDR3 DNA is kept, with 48 bases framed from the first base. Findings and caveats that apply to the study as a whole: Total diversity estimates from one million sequenced T cells were considered lower bounds and underestimates. Compared with the aged group, the long-lived group had more naive CD4+ T cells, fewer expanded clones and increased TCR diversity, a pattern suggesting age selection. A strong correlation was found between observed TCR beta diversity and the percentage of naive T cells measured by flow cytometry. Bulk unsorted PBMC profiling prevented conclusive comparison of naive and antigen-experienced compartments. Observed TCR beta diversity per million T cells fell roughly linearly with age, and a significant reduction was already apparent by age approximately 41. Because the CMV infection status of the donors was unknown, age-related changes in expanded clonotypes may potentially have been confounded.

The library relied on 5' RACE. Sequenced on an Illumina HiSeq 2500. The second PCR ran for roughly 7 to 12 cycles and used a J-beta primer mix along with a sample-barcoded 5' primer. A template-switch 5' adaptor carrying 12 random nucleotides introduced a unique molecular identifier onto each TCR beta cDNA molecule. At least 2.5 million CDR3-containing paired-end reads were obtained from each sample. First-strand cDNA synthesis was performed from all RNA using the Mint cDNA synthesis kit, with priming by a TRBC-specific oligonucleotide. All cDNA was treated with uracil-DNA glycosylase and then went through a first 18-cycle PCR with the universal primers M1SS and BC2_uni_R. The paper's processing steps were these. Each sample was normalized by randomly selecting 1 million high-quality reads, each carrying a distinct molecular identifier. Reads with shared molecular identifiers were discarded instead of being binned into consensus sequences. MiTCR, set to a Q25 quality threshold and the strictest error-elimination algorithm, was used for CDR3 identification, clonotype clustering and error correction. A nonparametric unseen species model with Euler transformation was used to estimate lower-bound total TCR beta diversity. The public reads were quality trimmed at Q25 with fastp and then assembled into clones with MiXCR by TCRdb, keeping productive beta chains. Rows matching on CDR3 protein sequence are summarized as one entry with the most common DNA and genes. The V and J calls and clone size are TCRdb's, not the authors'. The sample profile shows about 780,000 distinct CDR3 sequences; approximately 59% of them were found once. About a quarter of the sample goes to the ten largest clones.

The sequence links TRBV6-2 or TRBV6-3 to TRBJ1-5, with the identity of the D gene unclear. This receptor was taken from a man aged 25 to 40 in good health. The specimen was blood. The CDR3 in this case is CASSYKARASNQPQHF. The nucleotide sequence reads TGTGCCAGCAGTTACAAGGCAAGAGCTAGCAATCAGCCCCAGCATTTT.